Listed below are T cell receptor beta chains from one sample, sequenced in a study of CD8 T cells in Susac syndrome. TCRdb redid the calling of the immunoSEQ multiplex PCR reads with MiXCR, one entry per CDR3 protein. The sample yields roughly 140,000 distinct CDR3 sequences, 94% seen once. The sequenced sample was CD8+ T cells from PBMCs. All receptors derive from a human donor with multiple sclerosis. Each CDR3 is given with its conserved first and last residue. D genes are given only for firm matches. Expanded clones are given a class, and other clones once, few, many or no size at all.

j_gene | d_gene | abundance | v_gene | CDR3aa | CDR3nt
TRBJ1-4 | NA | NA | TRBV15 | CATSRARDLGEKLFF | TGTGCCACCAGCAGAGCCCGGGACCTCGGGGAAAAACTGTTTTTT
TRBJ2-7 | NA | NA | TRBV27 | CASSYASGVYEQYF | TGTGCCAGCAGTTACGCCTCGGGAGTTTACGAGCAGTACTTC
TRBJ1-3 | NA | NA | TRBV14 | CASSHGNTPSGNTIYF | TGTGCCAGCAGCCATGGGAACACTCCCTCTGGAAACACCATATATTTT
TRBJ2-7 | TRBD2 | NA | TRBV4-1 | CASSQGVAGGYEQYF | TGCGCCAGCAGCCAAGGAGTAGCGGGGGGTTACGAGCAGTACTTC
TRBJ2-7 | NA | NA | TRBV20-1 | CSASQGGNGEQYF | TGCAGTGCTAGTCAAGGGGGTAACGGCGAGCAGTACTTC
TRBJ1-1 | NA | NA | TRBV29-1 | CSAPKGTEAFF | TGCAGCGCCCCAAAGGGCACTGAAGCTTTCTTT
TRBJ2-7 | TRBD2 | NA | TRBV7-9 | CASSSTDGGAQEQYF | TGTGCCAGCAGCTCTACTGACGGGGGGGCGCAAGAGCAGTACTTC
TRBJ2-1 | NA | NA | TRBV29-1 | CSVDRVTYNEQFF | TGCAGCGTTGACAGGGTCACCTACAATGAGCAGTTCTTC
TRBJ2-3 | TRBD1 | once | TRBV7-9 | CASRPDRGRTDTQYF | TGTGCCAGCAGACCCGACAGGGGGCGAACAGATACGCAGTATTTT
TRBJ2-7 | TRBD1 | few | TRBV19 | CASSRDSYEQYF | TGTGCCAGTAGTAGGGACAGCTACGAGCAGTACTTC
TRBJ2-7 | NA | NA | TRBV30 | CAWSVRTFSVGGYEQYF | TGTGCCTGGAGTGTACGGACCTTCTCTGTTGGGGGCTACGAGCAGTACTTC
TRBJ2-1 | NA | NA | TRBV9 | CASSVFGRLDNEQFF | TGTGCCAGCAGCGTCTTCGGTAGGTTGGACAATGAGCAGTTCTTC
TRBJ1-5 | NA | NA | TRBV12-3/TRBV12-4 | CASSPSNQPQHF | TGTGCCAGCTCACCTTCCAATCAGCCCCAGCATTTT
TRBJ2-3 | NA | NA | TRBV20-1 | CSARSHPSGADTQYF | TGCAGTGCTAGGTCCCACCCCTCGGGCGCAGATACGCAGTATTTT
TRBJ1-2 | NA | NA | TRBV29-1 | CSVEETDQRNYGYTF | TGCAGCGTTGAGGAGACGGATCAACGGAACTATGGCTACACCTTC
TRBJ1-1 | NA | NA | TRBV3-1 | CASSQYRTMNTEAFF | TGTGCCAGCAGCCAATACAGAACCATGAACACTGAAGCTTTCTTT
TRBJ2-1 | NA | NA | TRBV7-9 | CASSSPHAGPTYNEQFF | TGTGCCAGCAGCTCCCCTCATGCGGGGCCAACCTACAATGAGCAGTTCTTC
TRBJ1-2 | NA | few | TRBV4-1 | CASSRGTSYTF | TGCGCCAGCAGCCGCGGAACCAGCTACACCTTC